The rows below give T cell receptor beta chains drawn from one sample of a study of blood T cell repertoires in COVID-19. TCRdb keeps only in-frame clones here, not all; method: immunoSEQ multiplex PCR. The sample yields a few hundred thousand clones, roughly 90% seen once. The sample taken for sequencing was peripheral blood. These TCRs come from a woman aged 25 to 39 with COVID-19, enrolled during active disease. Both conserved end residues are part of each CDR3. The D gene is left open where the match is weak. For some rows the clone size is stated as once, few or many, or as a class when expanded; others skip it.

.,TRBJ2-7,TRBD2,TRBV4-3,CASSQYTLAAYEQYF,TGCGCCAGCAGCCAATATACCCTAGCGGCCTACGAGCAGTACTTC
.,TRBJ2-1,TRBD2,TRBV27,CASRRGTSETYNEQFF,TGTGCCAGCAGGAGGGGGACTAGCGAAACCTACAATGAGCAGTTCTTC
few,TRBJ1-2,.,TRBV3-1/TRBV3-2,CASSQERGYYGYTF,TGTGCCAGCAGCCAAGAGCGCGGTTACTATGGCTACACCTTC
.,TRBJ1-2,.,TRBV4-3,CASSQDSRGSHGYTF,TGCGCCAGCAGCCAAGATTCCAGAGGGAGCCATGGCTACACCTTC
.,TRBJ2-5,TRBD1,TRBV5-1,CASSQGTAQETQYF,TGCGCCAGCAGCCAGGGGACAGCCCAAGAGACCCAGTACTTC
.,TRBJ2-5,.,TRBV2,CASSVGMREDTQYF,TGTGCCAGCAGTGTCGGGATGCGGGAAGATACCCAGTACTTC
.,TRBJ2-1,.,TRBV14,CASSPYGQLSYNEQFF,TGTGCCAGCAGCCCCTATGGACAGCTCTCCTACAATGAGCAGTTCTTC
.,TRBJ2-7,.,TRBV11-2,CASSSATSREQYF,TGTGCCAGCAGCTCCGCGACTAGTCGGGAGCAGTACTTC
once,TRBJ1-4,.,TRBV19,CASSSAGSTNEKLFF,TGTGCCAGTAGTAGCGCGGGTTCAACTAATGAAAAACTGTTTTTT
.,TRBJ2-4,.,TRBV4-1,CASSPGLRVGLNIQYF,TGCGCCAGCAGCCCCGGCCTCAGGGTCGGGTTGAACATTCAGTACTTC
.,TRBJ2-1,.,TRBV6-5,CASSPAVYNEQFF,TGTGCCAGCAGTCCAGCGGTATACAATGAGCAGTTCTTC
.,TRBJ2-7,TRBD1,TRBV7-6,CASTQGGGNSYEQYF,TGTGCCAGCACCCAAGGGGGCGGCAACTCCTACGAGCAGTACTTC
.,TRBJ2-1,.,TRBV3-1/TRBV3-2,CASSQAGSPYNEQFF,TGTGCCAGCAGCCAAGCAGGGTCCCCCTACAATGAGCAGTTCTTC
.,TRBJ1-6,.,TRBV15,CATSRDNMRTSPLHF,TGTGCCACCAGCAGAGATAATATGAGGACTAGTCCCCTCCACTTT
.,TRBJ2-3,TRBD2,TRBV11-2,CASSLRLAGGWDTQYF,TGTGCCAGCAGCTTAAGACTAGCGGGGGGATGGGATACGCAGTATTTT
.,TRBJ2-1,.,TRBV3-1/TRBV3-2,CASSQGPGGDRDSFGQFF,TGTGCCAGCAGCCAAGGTCCGGGGGGGGACAGGGACTCCTTCGGGCAGTTCTTC
.,TRBJ1-3,.,TRBV13,CASSLGTRRRGNTIYF,TGTGCCAGCAGCTTAGGAACCCGGAGGCGTGGAAACACCATATATTTT
.,TRBJ2-5,.,TRBV19,CASSTAVRETQYF,TGTGCCAGTAGTACCGCGGTCCGGGAGACCCAGTACTTC
.,TRBJ2-3,TRBD2,TRBV27,CASSAGASTDTQYF,TGTGCCAGCAGCGCGGGAGCCAGCACAGATACGCAGTATTTT
.,TRBJ2-5,TRBD2,TRBV6-2/TRBV6-3,CASSLWTSGGLGTQYF,TGTGCCAGCAGTTTATGGACTAGCGGGGGGTTAGGGACCCAGTACTTC
.,TRBJ2-2,TRBD1,TRBV19,CASRPGTGGTGELFF,TGTGCCAGTAGGCCCGGGACAGGCGGCACCGGGGAGCTGTTTTTT
.,TRBJ1-1,.,TRBV6-5,CASSYSLGRTIPEAFF,TGTGCCAGCAGTTACTCGTTGGGGAGAACGATTCCTGAAGCTTTCTTT
.,TRBJ1-3,TRBD1,TRBV4-1,CASSQDRLDRLVGNTIYF,TGCGCCAGCAGCCAAGATCGTCTGGACAGGCTTGTTGGAAACACCATATATTTT
once,TRBJ2-7,.,TRBV21-1,CASSRDSSYEQYF,TGTGCCAGCAGCAGGGACAGCTCCTACGAGCAGTACTTC
.,TRBJ2-5,TRBD1,TRBV6-5,CASSYGTGPRTQYF,TGTGCCAGCAGTTACGGGACAGGCCCCAGGACCCAGTACTTC
.,TRBJ2-5,.,TRBV19,CASSMAGSKRTQYF,TGTGCCAGTAGTATGGCCGGTTCAAAGCGGACCCAGTACTTC
.,TRBJ1-2,.,TRBV7-8,CASSLQEDYGYTF,TGTGCCAGCAGCTTACAGGAAGACTATGGCTACACCTTC
few,TRBJ1-1,TRBD1,TRBV30,CAWRYGTGIYTEAFF,TGTGCCTGGAGATACGGGACAGGAATCTACACTGAAGCTTTCTTT
few,TRBJ2-5,TRBD2,TRBV11-2,CASSPYVGGQETQYF,TGTGCCAGCAGTCCCTACGTGGGGGGGCAAGAGACCCAGTACTTC
.,TRBJ2-3,.,TRBV7-2,CASSLSSSEADTQYF,TGTGCCAGCAGCTTATCGTCCAGCGAGGCAGATACGCAGTATTTT
.,TRBJ2-3,.,TRBV29-1,CSVVTSATDTQYF,TGCAGCGTTGTCACCAGCGCGACAGATACGCAGTATTTT